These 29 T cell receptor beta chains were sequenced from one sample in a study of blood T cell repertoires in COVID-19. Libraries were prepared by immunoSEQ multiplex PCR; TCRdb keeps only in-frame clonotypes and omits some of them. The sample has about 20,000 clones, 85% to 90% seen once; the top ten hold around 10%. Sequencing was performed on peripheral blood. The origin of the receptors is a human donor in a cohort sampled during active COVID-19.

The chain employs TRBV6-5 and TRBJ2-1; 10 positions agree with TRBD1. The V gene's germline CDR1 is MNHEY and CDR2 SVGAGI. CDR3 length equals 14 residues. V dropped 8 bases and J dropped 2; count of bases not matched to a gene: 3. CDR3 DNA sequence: TGTGCCAGCGTCGGGACAGGGGCCTACAATGAGCAGTTCTTC. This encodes CASVGTGAYNEQFF.

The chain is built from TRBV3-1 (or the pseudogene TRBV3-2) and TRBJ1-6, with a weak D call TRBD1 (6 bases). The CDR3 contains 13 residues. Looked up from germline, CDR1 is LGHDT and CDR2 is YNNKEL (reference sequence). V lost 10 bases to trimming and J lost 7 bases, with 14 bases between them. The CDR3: CATARGSNSPLHF. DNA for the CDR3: TGTGCCACCGCTAGGGGGAGCAATTCACCCCTCCACTTT.

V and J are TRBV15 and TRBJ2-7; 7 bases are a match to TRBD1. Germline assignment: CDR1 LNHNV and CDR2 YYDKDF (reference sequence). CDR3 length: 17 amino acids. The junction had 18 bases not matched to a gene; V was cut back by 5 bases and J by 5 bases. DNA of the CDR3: TGTGCCACCAGCGGATTAAAGTTAAGACAGGGCTGGAACGAGCAGTACTTC. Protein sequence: CATSGLKLRQGWNEQYF.

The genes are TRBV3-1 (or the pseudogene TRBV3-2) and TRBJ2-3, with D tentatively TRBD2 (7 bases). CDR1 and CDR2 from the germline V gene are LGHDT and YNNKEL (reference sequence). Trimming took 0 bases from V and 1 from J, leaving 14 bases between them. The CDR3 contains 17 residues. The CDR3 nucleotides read TGTGCCAGCAGCCAAGATCGGGGGGCAGTAGGCACAGATACGCAGTATTTT. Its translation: CASSQDRGAVGTDTQYF.

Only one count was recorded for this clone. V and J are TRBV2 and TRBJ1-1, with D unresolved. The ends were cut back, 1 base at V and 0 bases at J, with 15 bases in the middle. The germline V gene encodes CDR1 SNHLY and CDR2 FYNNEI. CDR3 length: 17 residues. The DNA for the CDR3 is TGTGCCAGCAGTGAAGATTTCGGAGCAGACTTGAACACTGAAGCTTTCTTT. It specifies CASSEDFGADLNTEAFF.

The CDR3 reads CASSSTGTTEAFF. In DNA, the CDR3 is TGTGCCAGCAGTTCTACCGGGACAACTGAAGCTTTCTTT. This chain links TRBV12-3 or TRBV12-4 with TRBJ1-1; TRBD1 is a possible D gene (6 bases). Trimming took off 4 bases at V and 5 bases at J, with 11 bases between the two ends. The CDR3 runs to 13 residues.

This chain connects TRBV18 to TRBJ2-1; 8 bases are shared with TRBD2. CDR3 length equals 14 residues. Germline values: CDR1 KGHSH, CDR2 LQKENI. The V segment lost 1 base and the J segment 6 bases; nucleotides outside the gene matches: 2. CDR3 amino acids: CASSPRRGANEQFF. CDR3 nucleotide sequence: TGTGCCAGCTCACCACGGCGGGGGGCCAATGAGCAGTTCTTC.

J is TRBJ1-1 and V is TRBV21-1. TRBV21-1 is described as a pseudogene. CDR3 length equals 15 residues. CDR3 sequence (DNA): TGTGCCAGCAGCAAAGGGCCGGGTTTGAACACTGAAGCTTTCTTT. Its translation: CASSKGPGLNTEAFF.

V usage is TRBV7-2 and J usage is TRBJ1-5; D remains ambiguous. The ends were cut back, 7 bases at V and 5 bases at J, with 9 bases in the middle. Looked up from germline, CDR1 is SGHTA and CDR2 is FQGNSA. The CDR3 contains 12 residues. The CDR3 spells CASTSSYQPQHF. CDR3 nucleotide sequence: TGTGCCAGCACTTCTAGTTATCAGCCCCAGCATTTT.

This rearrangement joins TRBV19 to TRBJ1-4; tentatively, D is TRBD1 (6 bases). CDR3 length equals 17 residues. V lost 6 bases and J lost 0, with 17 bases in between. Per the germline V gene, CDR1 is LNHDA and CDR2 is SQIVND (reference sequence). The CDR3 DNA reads TGTGCCAGTAGCCTCGGTGGGGGGGCCGCAACTAATGAAAAACTGTTTTTT. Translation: CASSLGGGAATNEKLFF.

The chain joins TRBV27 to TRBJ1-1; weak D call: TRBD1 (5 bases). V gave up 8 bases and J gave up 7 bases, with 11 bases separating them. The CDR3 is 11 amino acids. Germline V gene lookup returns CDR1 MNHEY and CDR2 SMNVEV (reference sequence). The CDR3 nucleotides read TGTGCCAGCCACCGGGGGGGTGAAGCTTTCTTT. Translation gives CASHRGGEAFF.

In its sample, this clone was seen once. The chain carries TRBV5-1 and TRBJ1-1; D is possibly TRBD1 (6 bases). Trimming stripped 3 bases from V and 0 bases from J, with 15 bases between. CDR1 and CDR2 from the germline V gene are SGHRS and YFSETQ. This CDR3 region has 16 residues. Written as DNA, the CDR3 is TGCGCCAGCAGCTACGGAAGGACAGCGGTGAACACTGAAGCTTTCTTT. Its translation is CASSYGRTAVNTEAFF.

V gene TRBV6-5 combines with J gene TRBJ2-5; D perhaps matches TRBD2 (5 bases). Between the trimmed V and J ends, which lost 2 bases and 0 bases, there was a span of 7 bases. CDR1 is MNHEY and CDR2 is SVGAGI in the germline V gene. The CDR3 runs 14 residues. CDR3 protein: CASSYSGYQETQYF. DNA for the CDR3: TGTGCCAGCAGTTACAGCGGATACCAAGAGACCCAGTACTTC.

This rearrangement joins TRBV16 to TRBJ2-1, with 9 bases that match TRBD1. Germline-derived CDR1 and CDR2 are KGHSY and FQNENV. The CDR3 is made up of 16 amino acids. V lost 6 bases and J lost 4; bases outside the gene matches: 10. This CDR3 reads CASSLSPGQGYNEQFF. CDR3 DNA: TGTGCCAGCAGTCTTTCCCCGGGACAGGGATACAATGAGCAGTTCTTC. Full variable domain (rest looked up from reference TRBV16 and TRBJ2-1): GEEVAQTPKHLVRGEGQKAKLYCAPIKGHSYVFWYQQVLKNEFKFLISFQNENVFDETGMPKERFSAKCLPNSPCSLEIQATKLEDSAVYFCASSLSPGQGYNEQFFGPGTRLTVL.

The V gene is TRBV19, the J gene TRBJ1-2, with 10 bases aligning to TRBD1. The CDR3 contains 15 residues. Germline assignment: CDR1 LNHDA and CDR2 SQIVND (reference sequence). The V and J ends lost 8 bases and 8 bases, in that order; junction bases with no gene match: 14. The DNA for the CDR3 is TGTGCCAGTCTAGAATCTGGGACAGGGGAATACGGCTACACCTTC. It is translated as CASLESGTGEYGYTF.

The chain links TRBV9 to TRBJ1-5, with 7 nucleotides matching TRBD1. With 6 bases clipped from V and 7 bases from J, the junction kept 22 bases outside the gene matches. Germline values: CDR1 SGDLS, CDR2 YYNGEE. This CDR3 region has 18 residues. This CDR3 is CASTKKHRGRKWFQPQHF. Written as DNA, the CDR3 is TGTGCCAGCACCAAAAAGCACAGGGGTCGTAAATGGTTCCAGCCCCAGCATTTT.

The CDR3 sequence is CASSEARSGGYTF. CDR3 nucleotides: TGTGCCAGCAGTGAGGCCCGGAGCGGGGGCTACACCTTC. V gene TRBV2 combines with J gene TRBJ1-2, with D uncertain. This CDR3 has 13 amino acids. Trimming shortened V by 3 bases and J by 8 bases, and 13 bases separated the two germline ends. From germline, CDR1 is SNHLY and CDR2 FYNNEI. The entire variable domain, with the rest obtained from reference TRBV2 and TRBJ1-2, is as follows: EPEVTQTPSHQVTQMGQEVILRCVPISNHLYFYWYRQILGQKVEFLVSFYNNEISEKSEIFDDQFSVERPDGSNFTLKIRSTKLEDSAMYFCASSEARSGGYTFGSGTRLTVV.

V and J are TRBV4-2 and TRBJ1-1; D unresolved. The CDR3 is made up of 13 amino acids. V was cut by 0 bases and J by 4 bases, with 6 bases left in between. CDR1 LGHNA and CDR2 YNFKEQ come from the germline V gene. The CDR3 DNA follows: TGTGCCAGCAGCCAAGATCGGGGCACTGAAGCTTTCTTT. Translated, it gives CASSQDRGTEAFF.

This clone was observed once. This CDR3 reads CASSSDGSGQETQYF. CDR3 bases: TGTGCCAGCAGCTCCGATGGTAGCGGCCAAGAGACCCAGTACTTC. The V call is TRBV6-5, the J call TRBJ2-5; D might be TRBD2 (6 bases). V lost 6 bases and J 1 base, leaving 15 bases between the germline ends. CDR1 MNHEY and CDR2 SVGAGI come from the germline V gene. This CDR3 comprises 15 residues.

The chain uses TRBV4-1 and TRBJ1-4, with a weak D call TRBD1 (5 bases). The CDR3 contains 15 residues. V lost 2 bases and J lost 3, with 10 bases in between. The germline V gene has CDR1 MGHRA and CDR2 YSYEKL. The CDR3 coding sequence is TGCGCCAGCAGCCAAATAGCGGGGGCTAATGAAAAACTGTTTTTT. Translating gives CASSQIAGANEKLFF.

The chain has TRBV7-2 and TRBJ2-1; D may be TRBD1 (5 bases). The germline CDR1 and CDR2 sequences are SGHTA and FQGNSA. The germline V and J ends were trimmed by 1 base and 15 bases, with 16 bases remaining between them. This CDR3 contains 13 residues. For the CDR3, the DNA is TGTGCCAGCAGCTTAGGGACAACAACCGACGGGTTCTTC. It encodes CASSLGTTTDGFF.

The CDR3 spells CASSVTGAHYEQYF. As DNA, the CDR3 is TGTGCCAGCAGCGTGACAGGGGCCCATTACGAGCAGTACTTC. This chain connects TRBV5-5 to TRBJ2-7; 8 bases fit TRBD1. The ends lost 4 bases at V and 4 bases at J; junction bases unmatched: 7. There are 14 residues in the CDR3. Germline-derived CDR1 and CDR2 are SGHKS and YYEKEE (reference sequence).

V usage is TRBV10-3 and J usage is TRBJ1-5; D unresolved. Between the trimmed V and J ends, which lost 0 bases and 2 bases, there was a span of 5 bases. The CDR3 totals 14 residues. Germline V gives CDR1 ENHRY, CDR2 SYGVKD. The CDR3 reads CAISESSGNQPQHF. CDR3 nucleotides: TGTGCCATCAGTGAGTCTAGTGGCAATCAGCCCCAGCATTTT.

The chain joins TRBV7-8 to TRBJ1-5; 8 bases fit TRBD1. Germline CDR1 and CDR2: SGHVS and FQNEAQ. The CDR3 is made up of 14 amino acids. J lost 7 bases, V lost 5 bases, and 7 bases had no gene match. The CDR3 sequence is CASSPSGTGQPQHF. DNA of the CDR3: TGTGCCAGCAGCCCCTCAGGGACAGGACAGCCCCAGCATTTT.

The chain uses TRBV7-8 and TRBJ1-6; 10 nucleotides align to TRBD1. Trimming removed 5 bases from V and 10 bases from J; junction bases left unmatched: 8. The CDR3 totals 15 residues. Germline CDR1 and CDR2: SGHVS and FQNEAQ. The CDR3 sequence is CASSRQGASESPLHF. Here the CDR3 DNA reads TGTGCCAGCAGCCGACAGGGGGCGTCGGAATCACCCCTCCACTTT.

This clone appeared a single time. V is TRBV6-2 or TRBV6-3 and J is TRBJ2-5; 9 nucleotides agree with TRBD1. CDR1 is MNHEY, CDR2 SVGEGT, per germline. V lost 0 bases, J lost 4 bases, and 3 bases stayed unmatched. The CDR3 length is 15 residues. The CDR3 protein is CASSYSWTGAETQYF. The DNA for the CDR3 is TGTGCCAGCAGTTACTCCTGGACAGGGGCAGAGACCCAGTACTTC.

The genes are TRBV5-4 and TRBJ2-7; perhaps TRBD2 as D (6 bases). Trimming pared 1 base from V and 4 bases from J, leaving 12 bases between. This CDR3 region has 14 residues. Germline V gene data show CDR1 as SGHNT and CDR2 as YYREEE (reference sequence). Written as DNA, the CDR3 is TGTGCCAGCAGCTTGTCCCAGGACTATTACGAGCAGTACTTC. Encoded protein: CASSLSQDYYEQYF.

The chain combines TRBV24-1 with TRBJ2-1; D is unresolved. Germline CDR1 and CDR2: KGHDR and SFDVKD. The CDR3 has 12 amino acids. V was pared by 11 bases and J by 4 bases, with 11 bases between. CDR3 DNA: TGTGCCATCTCCACTCCGTACAATGAGCAGTTCTTC. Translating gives CAISTPYNEQFF.

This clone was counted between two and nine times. CDR3 loop: CAWTREVNSPLHF. The CDR3 bases are TGTGCCTGGACCAGGGAGGTCAATTCACCCCTCCACTTT. This chain uses TRBV30 with TRBJ1-6; tentatively, D is TRBD1 (5 bases). This CDR3 is 13 amino acids long. From germline, CDR1 is GTSNPN and CDR2 SVGIG (reference sequence). The V end was cut by 4 bases, the J end by 7 bases, with 11 bases between. Filled out from reference TRBV30 and TRBJ1-6, the complete variable domain reads SQTIHQWPATLVQPVGSPLSLECTVEGTSNPNLYWYRQAAGRGLQLLFYSVGIGQISSEVPQNLSASRPQDRQFILSSKKLLLSDSGFYLCAWTREVNSPLHFGNGTRLTVT.